A single sample is the source of the 21 T cell receptor beta chains below, sequenced in a study of OX40 agonist ivuxolimab in advanced cancers. Profiling relied on immunoSEQ multiplex PCR, and the TCRdb table lists in-frame clones only, not all of them. The sample carries approximately 82,000 clones, around 85% recorded once. This material consisted of CD4+ or CD8+ T cells sorted from blood, taken in a trial of the OX40 agonist ivuxolimab. The origin of the receptors is an adult with an advanced solid tumor such as melanoma, head and neck, liver or kidney cancer.

The rearrangement links TRBV6-5 to TRBJ1-2, with D perhaps matching TRBD1 (6 bases). There are 14 residues in the CDR3. Germline values: CDR1 MNHEY, CDR2 SVGAGI. The V end was cut by 7 bases, the J end by 0 bases, with 12 bases between. The CDR3 DNA reads TGTGCCAGCATTATGGACAGCTCTAACTATGGCTACACCTTC. Translated, it gives CASIMDSSNYGYTF.

V is TRBV18 and J is TRBJ2-3, with D maybe TRBD1 (6 bases). V was shortened by 4 bases and J by 0 bases, with 8 bases between the two germline ends. Germline CDR1 is KGHSH and CDR2 is LQKENI. This CDR3 contains 14 residues. CDR3 sequence (DNA): TGTGCCAGCTCACGCGGACAGAGCACAGATACGCAGTATTTT. Protein product: CASSRGQSTDTQYF. The entire variable domain, with the rest obtained from reference TRBV18 and TRBJ2-3, is as follows: NAGVMQNPRHLVRRRGQEARLRCSPMKGHSHVYWYRQLPEEGLKFMVYLQKENIIDESGMPKERFSAEFPKEGPSILRIQQVVRGDSAAYFCASSRGQSTDTQYFGPGTRLTVL.

The gene calls are TRBV9 and TRBJ1-6, with D perhaps TRBD1 (5 bases). The CDR3 spans 16 residues. CDR1 is SGDLS and CDR2 is YYNGEE in the germline V gene. Trimming left V 0 bases short and J 7 bases short, with 14 bases between. CDR3 sequence reads: CASSVGLGGPNSPLHF. Here the CDR3 DNA reads TGTGCCAGCAGCGTAGGACTCGGGGGTCCCAATTCACCCCTCCACTTT.

This clone was seen a handful of times. The chain has TRBV5-5 and TRBJ2-7; TRBD1 might be the D (5 bases). The CDR3 sequence is 14 residues long. Trimming left V 4 bases short and J 3 bases short, with 14 bases between. Germline lookup yields CDR1 SGHKS and CDR2 YYEKEE (reference sequence). The CDR3 sequence: CASSPRQYDYEQYF. Here the CDR3 DNA reads TGTGCCAGCAGCCCTAGACAGTACGACTACGAGCAGTACTTC.

This sequence joins TRBV4-1 and TRBJ1-1; 9 bases are shared with TRBD1. The CDR3 totals 13 residues. J gave up 4 bases and V 3 bases, and 0 bases lay outside the gene matches. Germline loops: CDR1 MGHRA, CDR2 YSYEKL. CDR3 sequence (DNA): TGCGCCAGCAGCCAGGACAGGGGCACTGAAGCTTTCTTT. This encodes CASSQDRGTEAFF.

This clone was observed a single time. V usage is TRBV5-4 and J usage is TRBJ2-7; a weak D match, TRBD1 (5 bases). Germline assignment: CDR1 SGHNT and CDR2 YYREEE (reference sequence). Trimming removed 2 bases from V and 5 bases from J, with 17 bases in between. The CDR3 sequence is 15 residues long. For the CDR3, the DNA is TGTGCCAGCAGCTTCAGACAGTTTGGCCAAGACGAGCAGTACTTC. Its protein product is CASSFRQFGQDEQYF.

The gene calls are TRBV5-1 and TRBJ2-6; no clear D gene. V lost 0 bases, J lost 4 bases, and 14 bases lay in between. The CDR3 extends over 17 amino acids. Germline CDR1 and CDR2: SGHRS and YFSETQ. This CDR3 is CASSLDGYLSGANVLTF. The CDR3, as DNA: TGCGCCAGCAGCTTGGATGGGTACCTCTCCGGGGCCAACGTCCTGACTTTC.

The chain combines TRBV7-2 with TRBJ2-7, with 8 bases matching TRBD2. The V segment lost 5 bases and the J segment 2 bases; nucleotides outside the gene matches: 5. Germline-derived CDR1 and CDR2 are SGHTA and FQGNSA. The length of the CDR3 is 14 residues. CDR3 loop: CASSPQRGTYEQYF. CDR3 nucleotide sequence: TGTGCCAGCAGCCCCCAGCGGGGGACCTACGAGCAGTACTTC.

The V gene is TRBV7-8, the J gene TRBJ1-5; D might be TRBD1 (6 bases). Trimming removed 2 bases from V and 3 bases from J, with 11 bases in between. The germline CDR1 and CDR2 sequences are SGHVS and FQNEAQ. This CDR3 comprises 15 residues. This CDR3 reads CASSLSGHPNQPQHF. DNA of the CDR3: TGTGCCAGCAGCTTATCGGGACACCCCAATCAGCCCCAGCATTTT. Combining the CDR3 with reference TRBV7-8 and TRBJ1-5 gives the whole variable domain GAGVSQSPRYKVAKRGQDVALRCDPISGHVSLFWYQQALGQGPEFLTYFQNEAQLDKSGLPSDRFFAERPEGSVSTLKIQRTQQEDSAVYLCASSLSGHPNQPQHFGDGTRLSIL.

CDR3 amino acids: CASSVGGLTYNEQFF. CDR3 nucleotides: TGTGCCAGCAGCGTTGGTGGACTCACCTACAATGAGCAGTTCTTC. The rearrangement links TRBV9 to TRBJ2-1, with D possibly being TRBD2 (5 bases). Germline V CDR1 and CDR2: SGDLS, YYNGEE. This CDR3 is built from 15 residues. Trimming shortened V by 2 bases and J by 2 bases, and 11 bases separated the two germline ends.

As concerns this clone: A read error may produce the germline difference seen at one junction end. The CDR3 sequence is CASSPGLASQETQYF. The CDR3 DNA reads TGTGCTAGCAGCCCGGGACTAGCGAGTCAAGAGACCCAGTACTTC. V is TRBV7-7 and J is TRBJ2-5, with 10 nucleotides matching TRBD2. This CDR3 is built from 15 residues. CDR1 SSHAT and CDR2 FNYEAQ come from the germline V gene (reference sequence).

The V gene is TRBV7-3, the J gene TRBJ1-2, with a weak D call TRBD1 (5 bases). Trimming pared 5 bases from V and 4 bases from J, leaving 8 bases between. The V gene's germline CDR1 is SGHTA and CDR2 FQGTGA. The CDR3 has 12 amino acids. In nucleotides, the CDR3 is TGTGCCAGCAGCGAAAGGGGCTATGGCTACACCTTC. Translated: CASSERGYGYTF.

The chain has TRBV6-5 and TRBJ1-5; D remains ambiguous. The germline V gene has CDR1 MNHEY and CDR2 SVGAGI. V lost 1 base and J lost 4, with 5 bases in between. The CDR3 totals 13 residues. The CDR3 sequence: CASSYFRNQPQHF. In nucleotides, the CDR3 is TGTGCCAGCAGTTACTTTAGGAATCAGCCCCAGCATTTT.

The chain employs TRBV25-1 and TRBJ1-3, with a tentative D call TRBD1 (5 bases). CDR1 MGHDK and CDR2 SYGVNS come from the germline V gene. The CDR3 spans 13 residues. V gave up 4 bases and J gave up 2 bases, with 6 bases separating them. The CDR3 loop reads CASSATAGNTIYF. CDR3 in DNA: TGTGCCAGCAGTGCGACAGCTGGAAACACCATATATTTT.

The rearrangement links TRBV5-8 to TRBJ1-6, with TRBD1 identical over 8 bases. V was pared by 4 bases and J by 7 bases, with 10 bases of the junction left unmatched. Germline-derived CDR1 and CDR2 are SGHTS and YDEGEE. This CDR3 is 16 amino acids long. In DNA, the CDR3 is TGTGCCAGCAGCCGGTTAAACAGGGGGACAAATTCACCCCTCCACTTT. Protein sequence: CASSRLNRGTNSPLHF.

This sequence joins TRBV28 and TRBJ2-1; TRBD1 agrees at 10 bases. The germline gives CDR1 MDHEN, CDR2 SYDVKM. J was trimmed by 7 bases and V by 7 bases; bases with no gene match: 10. The CDR3 loop spans 15 amino acids. CDR3 bases: TGTGCCAGCACTAGGGCGGGACAGGGGTGGAATGAGCAGTTCTTC. Its protein product is CASTRAGQGWNEQFF.

This clone was recorded only once. V usage is TRBV4-3 and J usage is TRBJ2-1; 9 bases map to TRBD1. Trimming removed 2 bases from V and 9 bases from J; junction bases left unmatched: 8. Germline assignment: CDR1 LGHNA and CDR2 YSLEER. The CDR3 length is 15 residues. This CDR3 is CASSQSHRGRAEQFF. CDR3 nucleotides: TGCGCCAGCAGCCAATCACACAGGGGGCGGGCTGAGCAGTTCTTC.

The rearrangement uses TRBV11-2 and TRBJ2-5; 7 positions match TRBD2. Trimming took 5 bases from V and 7 from J; bases not matched to a gene: 22. This CDR3 has 18 amino acids. Looked up from germline, CDR1 is SGHAT and CDR2 is FQNNGV. The CDR3 sequence: CASSPRGTGSGRGGTQYF. The CDR3 DNA reads TGTGCCAGCAGCCCGAGGGGAACCGGGTCAGGGAGGGGCGGGACCCAGTACTTC.

J is TRBJ1-2 and V is TRBV2; no definite D call. From germline, CDR1 is SNHLY and CDR2 FYNNEI. The CDR3 sequence is 12 residues long. V was pared by 2 bases and J by 6 bases, with 7 bases between. CDR3 residues: CASSEWSDGYTF. The CDR3 nucleotides read TGTGCCAGCAGTGAATGGTCAGATGGCTACACCTTC.

V is TRBV10-3 and J is TRBJ1-5; 9 bases line up with TRBD1. Germline CDR1 and CDR2: ENHRY and SYGVKD. With 0 bases clipped from V and 4 bases from J, the junction kept 1 base outside the gene matches. The CDR3 length is 15 residues. CDR3 coding DNA: TGTGCCATCAGTGAGTCAGGACAGGGGAATCAGCCCCAGCATTTT. This encodes CAISESGQGNQPQHF.

The chain joins TRBV10-2 to TRBJ2-1; D is unresolved. V lost 0 bases to trimming and J lost 7 bases, with 10 bases between them. CDR1 and CDR2 (germline): WSHSY, SAAADI. This CDR3 spans 14 amino acids. This chain's CDR3 is CASSESLTENEQFF. CDR3 DNA sequence: TGCGCCAGCAGTGAGTCCCTGACCGAGAATGAGCAGTTCTTC.